What follows are 9 T cell receptor beta chains derived from one specimen sequenced in a study of post-analysis software for immune sequencing data. These receptors have no identified antigens. Researchers reported that TCR beta cDNA libraries carried unique molecular identifiers. MiXCR, applied by TCRdb to the PCR reads, yields one record per CDR3 protein. The sample contains about 540,000 distinct CDR3 sequences, 30% to 40% of which appear only once. The study's findings and limits: In patients, TRBV5-6, TRBV5-1 and TRBV20-1 belonged to roughly 5 TRBV segments found more frequently than in controls.

The sequenced sample was blood. The receptors stem from a girl aged 2-17 years with multiple sclerosis.

V is TRBV20-1 and J is TRBJ1-5, with D maybe TRBD1 (5 bases). The CDR3 runs to 15 residues. Trimming removed 7 bases at V and 5 bases at J, with 21 bases between. The germline CDR1 and CDR2 sequences are DFQATT and SNEGSKA (reference sequence). CDR3 coding DNA: TGCAGTGTTAAATATGCGGCAGGGAGGCATCAGCCCCAGCATTTT. Translating it yields CSVKYAAGRHQPQHF.

The genes are TRBV5-5 and TRBJ1-2, with unresolved D. The CDR3 covers 16 residues. Trimming took off 7 bases at V and 0 bases at J, with 19 bases between the two ends. Germline assignment: CDR1 SGHKS and CDR2 YYEKEE (reference sequence). The CDR3 bases are TGTGCCAGCGCCAAACTTGGGAGTAGGGCTAACTATGGCTACACCTTC. It specifies CASAKLGSRANYGYTF.

The genes are TRBV11-2 and TRBJ2-1; 13 nucleotides match TRBD2. Germline V lookup: CDR1 SGHAT, CDR2 FQNNGV. The V and J ends lost 5 bases and 7 bases, in that order; junction bases with no gene match: 5. The CDR3 spans 15 residues. CDR3 DNA: TGTGCCAGCAGCCTCGGACTAGCGGGGGCAAATGAGCAGTTCTTC. This sequence encodes CASSLGLAGANEQFF.

This clonotype was seen a handful of times. The chain combines TRBV3-1 with TRBJ1-1, with 7 positions matching TRBD1. The V segment lost 5 bases and the J segment 4 bases; nucleotides outside the gene matches: 4. Germline values: CDR1 LGHDT, CDR2 YNNKEL (reference sequence). The CDR3 loop spans 13 amino acids. The CDR3 nucleotides are TGTGCCAGCAGCACCTACAGGGGCACTGAAGCTTTCTTT. Protein: CASSTYRGTEAFF.

This clonotype occurred a few times. The V and J genes are TRBV10-3 and TRBJ1-1; 11 nucleotides align to TRBD1. The CDR3 has 17 amino acids. The germline CDR1 and CDR2 sequences are ENHRY and SYGVKD. The V and J ends lost 3 bases and 1 base, in that order; junction bases with no gene match: 7. This CDR3 is CAISDWTGGAENTEAFF. The CDR3 DNA follows: TGTGCCATCAGTGACTGGACAGGGGGCGCGGAGAACACTGAAGCTTTCTTT.

The rearrangement links TRBV12-3 or TRBV12-4 to TRBJ1-4; D remains ambiguous. The CDR3 spans 16 residues. V lost 2 bases, J lost 2 bases, and 12 bases lay in between. This CDR3 is CASSLTHFGTNEKLFF. CDR3 sequence (DNA): TGTGCCAGCAGTTTAACCCACTTCGGTACTAATGAAAAACTGTTTTTT.

This chain joins TRBV11-2 and TRBJ2-3; D remains ambiguous. V was cut by 1 base and J by 4 bases, with 12 bases left in between. Per the germline V gene, CDR1 is SGHAT and CDR2 is FQNNGV. This CDR3 is built from 15 residues. The CDR3 here is CASSLVPYPADTQYF. The DNA of the CDR3 is TGTGCCAGCAGCTTAGTTCCCTACCCCGCAGATACGCAGTATTTT. The whole variable domain, remainder taken from reference TRBV11-2 and TRBJ2-3, is EAGVAQSPRYKIIEKRQSVAFWCNPISGHATLYWYQQILGQGPKLLIQFQNNGVVDDSQLPKDRFSAERLKGVDSTLKIQPAKLEDSAVYLCASSLVPYPADTQYFGPGTRLTVL.

The genes are TRBV19 and TRBJ1-2; D is possibly TRBD1 (6 bases). This CDR3 comprises 14 residues. The V gene's germline CDR1 is LNHDA and CDR2 SQIVND (reference sequence). Deletions cut 5 bases from V and 5 bases from J, with 15 bases between. The CDR3: CASSVQGLQYGYTF. For the CDR3, the DNA is TGTGCCAGTAGTGTACAGGGACTCCAGTATGGCTACACCTTC.

The chain employs TRBV6-2 or TRBV6-3 and TRBJ2-3, with 14 nucleotides matching TRBD2. Unmatched junction bases numbered 4, after V lost 6 bases and J lost 2 bases. Germline V gene sequence: CDR1 MNHEY, CDR2 SVGEGT. CDR3 length: 16 residues. The CDR3 protein is CASRGLAGDLTDTQYF. In nucleotides, the CDR3 is TGTGCCAGCAGGGGACTAGCGGGGGACCTCACAGATACGCAGTATTTT.